These 20 T cell receptor beta chains came from one sample sequenced in a study of beta chain features in type 1 diabetes. The study's findings and limits: Moderate yet significant TCRB CDR3 shortening was seen in Type 1 diabetes patients in all four CD4+ subsets.

Their antigen targets remain unknown. Expressed TCRB transcripts were sequenced because the isolated RNA had all been reverse transcribed beforehand. Only in-frame clones appear in the TCRdb table, and some are missing; sequencing was by immunoSEQ multiplex PCR. The sample has roughly 400,000 clones; roughly a tenth are singletons. Input material: central memory CD4+ T cells from blood. These receptors were obtained from a man aged 30 to 39 with type 1 diabetes.

In its sample, this clone was seen a few times. The CDR3: CASSLSRGLQETQYF. CDR3 bases: TGTGCCAGCAGCTTAAGCAGGGGGCTGCAAGAGACCCAGTACTTC. The chain couples TRBV7-2 to TRBJ2-5, with TRBD1 matching over 8 bases. This CDR3 has 15 amino acids. V lost 2 bases and J lost 2; bases outside the gene matches: 4. Germline loops: CDR1 SGHTA, CDR2 FQGNSA.

This clone turned up a few times. This chain links TRBV15 with TRBJ2-7; no clear D gene. CDR1 is LNHNV, CDR2 YYDKDF, per germline (reference sequence). The CDR3 runs to 13 residues. V was clipped by 4 bases and J by 2 bases, with 9 bases between them. CDR3 bases: TGTGCCACCAGCAAAGTCGGGCCCTACGAGCAGTACTTC. This translates into CATSKVGPYEQYF.

This clone showed up just a few times. This sequence joins TRBV2 and TRBJ1-2, with 10 positions matching TRBD1. The germline gives CDR1 SNHLY, CDR2 FYNNEI. This CDR3 has 15 residues. Trimming at V came to 3 bases and at J to 8 bases, leaving 9 bases not matched to a gene. The CDR3 nucleotides are TGTGCCAGCAGTGATAAGGGACAGGGGCAGTCCGGCTACACCTTC. Its protein is CASSDKGQGQSGYTF.

CDR3 loop: CASSAGTGRTSGRGNTGELFF. The CDR3 region has the DNA TGTGCCAGCAGCGCCGGGACTGGGAGGACTAGCGGGAGGGGGAACACCGGGGAGCTGTTTTTT. The chain carries TRBV9 and TRBJ2-2; 15 nucleotides align to TRBD2. J gave up 1 base and V 3 bases, and 13 bases lay outside the gene matches. The germline gives CDR1 SGDLS, CDR2 YYNGEE. CDR3 length: 21 residues. The entire variable domain, with the rest obtained from reference TRBV9 and TRBJ2-2, is as follows: DSGVTQTPKHLITATGQRVTLRCSPRSGDLSVYWYQQSLDQGLQFLIQYYNGEERAKGNILERFSAQQFPDLHSELNLSSLELGDSALYFCASSAGTGRTSGRGNTGELFFGEGSRLTVL.

Comment on this clone: The identical CDR3 is also encoded by other nucleotide sequences in the sample. The V gene is TRBV5-4, the J gene TRBJ2-7, with D maybe TRBD1 (6 bases). Looked up from germline, CDR1 is SGHNT and CDR2 is YYREEE (reference sequence). V shed 4 bases and J shed 1 base, with 12 bases lying between them. The length of the CDR3 is 14 residues. CDR3 DNA: TGTGCCAGCAGCCAGGACAGAGGGTCCTACGAGCAGTACTTC. This codes for CASSQDRGSYEQYF.

The chain recombines TRBV4-1 with TRBJ2-7; D possibly corresponds to TRBD2 (5 bases). Germline CDR1 and CDR2: MGHRA and YSYEKL. V lost 1 base to trimming and J lost 0 bases, with 13 bases between them. This CDR3 comprises 16 residues. CDR3: CASSQVGLISSYEQYF. The CDR3 DNA follows: TGCGCCAGCAGCCAAGTCGGACTCATTAGCTCCTACGAGCAGTACTTC.

This clone occurred a few times. The CDR3 DNA reads as TGTGCCAGCAGCTTAGGAGGGTGGGAGCAGTACTTC. Protein: CASSLGGWEQYF. The chain employs TRBV7-3 and TRBJ2-7; D perhaps matches TRBD2 (6 bases). This CDR3 comprises 12 residues. Germline-derived CDR1 and CDR2 are SGHTA and FQGTGA. V was pared by 2 bases and J by 7 bases, with 9 bases between.

The V call is TRBV18, the J call TRBJ2-6; the D is unclear. The CDR3 has 18 residues. The germline CDR1 and CDR2 sequences are KGHSH and LQKENI. V was cut by 1 base and J by 0 bases, with 13 bases left in between. CDR3 residues: CASSPRAVTFSGANVLTF. The CDR3 DNA reads TGTGCCAGCTCACCACGAGCAGTTACCTTCTCTGGGGCCAACGTCCTGACTTTC.

This clone was detected only a few times. J is TRBJ2-1 and V is TRBV27; D not resolved. V dropped 4 bases and J dropped 0 bases, with 10 bases sitting between them. The germline CDR1 and CDR2 sequences are MNHEY and SMNVEV (reference sequence). The CDR3 contains 15 residues. The CDR3 DNA sequence: TGTGCCAGCAGTTCCGTATCAAGCTCCTACAATGAGCAGTTCTTC. It yields the protein CASSSVSSSYNEQFF.

On this clone: Additional DNA sequences in this sample encode the identical CDR3. The chain carries TRBV29-1 and TRBJ1-5, with 9 positions matching TRBD1. V was clipped by 6 bases and J by 4 bases; unmatched bases: 1. The CDR3 loop spans 12 amino acids. Per germline, CDR1 SQVTM and CDR2 ANQGSEA. In DNA, the CDR3 is TGCAGCGTGGGACAGGGAAATCAGCCCCAGCATTTT. This sequence encodes CSVGQGNQPQHF.

This clone was counted between two and nine times. The chain carries TRBV27 and TRBJ2-7, with 11 nucleotides matching TRBD2. Germline V lookup: CDR1 MNHEY, CDR2 SMNVEV (reference sequence). V shed 5 bases and J 1 base; nucleotides not matched to a gene: 7. The CDR3 runs to 16 residues. Here the CDR3 reads CASSTPRLAGSYEQYF. The CDR3 bases are TGTGCCAGCAGTACTCCGCGACTAGCGGGATCCTACGAGCAGTACTTC.

This rearrangement joins TRBV11-2 to TRBJ1-1; D unresolved. The V gene's germline CDR1 is SGHAT and CDR2 FQNNGV. The CDR3 runs to 16 residues. Between the trimmed V and J ends, which lost 1 base and 4 bases, there was a span of 16 bases. The DNA of the CDR3 is TGTGCCAGCAGCTTAGGCTTAGGGTCCCTGGTCACTGAAGCTTTCTTT. Protein: CASSLGLGSLVTEAFF.

Turning to this clone: The sample holds other DNA sequences that translate to the same CDR3. The V gene is TRBV7-2, the J gene TRBJ2-7; no firm D call. Germline loops: CDR1 SGHTA, CDR2 FQGNSA. This CDR3 region has 13 residues. Trimming pared 5 bases from V and 1 base from J, leaving 9 bases between. The CDR3 reads CASSLAFSYEQYF. DNA of the CDR3: TGTGCCAGCAGCCTCGCCTTTTCCTACGAGCAGTACTTC.

The chain combines TRBV30 with TRBJ2-5; D is ambiguous. Near its end, the DNA agrees better with TRBJ2-7, so the J call may be wrong. The CDR3 is made up of 8 amino acids. Germline CDR1 reads GTSNPN; CDR2 reads SVGIG (reference sequence). The CDR3 here is CICNEQYF. The CDR3 region has the DNA TGTATTTGCAACGAGCAGTACTTC.

The V call is TRBV10-1, the J call TRBJ1-1, with D possibly TRBD1 on 5 matching bases. Germline V gene sequence: CDR1 WNHNN, CDR2 SYGVQD (reference sequence). Deletions cut 1 base from V and 9 bases from J, with 9 bases between. The CDR3 is 12 amino acids. The CDR3 loop is CASSEWGTKAFF. The CDR3 coding sequence is TGCGCCAGCAGTGAGTGGGGCACAAAAGCTTTCTTT.

This clone has more than one count but fewer than ten. The chain has TRBV2 and TRBJ1-1; no firm D call. This CDR3 has 13 amino acids. Looked up from germline, CDR1 is SNHLY and CDR2 is FYNNEI. V lost 3 bases, J lost 5 bases, and 10 bases lay in between. The CDR3: CASSDGVGTEAFF. The CDR3 DNA is TGTGCCAGCAGTGATGGGGTGGGAACTGAAGCTTTCTTT.

V usage is TRBV30 and J usage is TRBJ1-2; the match to TRBD1 covers 8 bases. The V gene end was trimmed by 7 bases and the J gene end by 6 bases; junction bases not matched to a gene: 7. This CDR3 region has 12 residues. The V gene's germline CDR1 is GTSNPN and CDR2 SVGIG (reference sequence). This CDR3 reads CALVTGGDGYTF. CDR3 DNA sequence: TGTGCCTTGGTTACAGGGGGGGATGGCTACACCTTC.

This clone was picked up a small number of times. The chain couples TRBV19 to TRBJ2-5; TRBD2 is a possible D gene (6 bases). The CDR3 length is 15 residues. The V and J ends lost 2 bases and 0 bases respectively, with 10 bases between them. CDR1 and CDR2 (germline): LNHDA, SQIVND (reference sequence). CDR3 amino acids: CASSIFGGNQETQYF. In nucleotides, the CDR3 is TGTGCCAGTAGTATATTTGGCGGGAACCAAGAGACCCAGTACTTC. The full variable domain, its missing parts supplied by reference TRBV19 and TRBJ2-5, is DGGITQSPKYLFRKEGQNVTLSCEQNLNHDAMYWYRQDPGQGLRLIYYSQIVNDFQKGDIAEGYSVSREKKESFPLTVTSAQKNPTAFYLCASSIFGGNQETQYFGPGTRLLVL.

Only a few counts were recorded for this clone. The V gene is TRBV28, the J gene TRBJ2-7; TRBD1 matches at 7 bases. The V segment lost 5 bases and the J segment 4 bases; nucleotides outside the gene matches: 11. This CDR3 region has 15 residues. Germline V gives CDR1 MDHEN, CDR2 SYDVKM. The CDR3 region has the DNA TGTGCCAGCAGTACGACCGGGACAGCAGGATACGAGCAGTACTTC. Translation gives CASSTTGTAGYEQYF. Looking up the rest from reference TRBV28 and TRBJ2-7 gives the full variable domain: DVKVTQSSRYLVKRTGEKVFLECVQDMDHENMFWYRQDPGLGLRLIYFSYDVKMKEKGDIPEGYSVSREKKERFSLILESASTNQTSMYLCASSTTGTAGYEQYFGPGTRLTVT.

This chain joins TRBV20-1 and TRBJ1-4; D unresolved. The CDR3 runs 11 residues. Germline V gene data show CDR1 as DFQATT and CDR2 as SNEGSKA (reference sequence). Trimming left V 1 base short and J 8 bases short, with 5 bases between. DNA for the CDR3: TGCAGTGCTAGAGTTAGGGAAAAACTGTTTTTT. This sequence encodes CSARVREKLFF.